These 5 T cell receptor beta chains share one sample of origin, sequenced in a study of cytomegalovirus exposure and HLA in healthy donors. The PCR used 60 Vbeta and 13 Jbeta primers. Libraries were prepared by immunoSEQ multiplex PCR; TCRdb keeps only in-frame clonotypes and omits some of them. The table lists over 200,000 clones, about two thirds of them singletons. Sequenced material: PBMCs. The receptors shown here come from a man between 35 and 55 years old in good health and CMV-seropositive.

Concerning this clone itself: The identical CDR3 is also encoded by other nucleotide sequences in the sample. The rearrangement joins TRBV6-1 to TRBJ1-3, with 7 bases identical to TRBD1. The trim removed 6 bases at V and 3 bases at J, leaving 5 bases unmatched. Per the germline V gene, CDR1 is MNHNS and CDR2 is SASEGT. The CDR3 extends over 14 amino acids. This chain's CDR3 is CASSPTGFGNTIYF. Here the CDR3 DNA reads TGTGCCAGCAGCCCGACAGGGTTTGGAAACACCATATATTTT.

The J gene is TRBJ2-1, the V gene TRBV13, with D uncertain. V lost 4 bases and J lost 9, with 13 bases in between. This CDR3 comprises 13 residues. The germline gives CDR1 PRHDT, CDR2 FYEKMQ (reference sequence). CDR3 amino acids: CASSSPRGGEQFF. The CDR3 nucleotides are TGTGCCAGCAGCTCTCCCCGTGGCGGTGAGCAGTTCTTC.

This clone appeared a single time. This rearrangement joins TRBV5-4 to TRBJ1-6; a weak D match, TRBD1 (6 bases). CDR1 and CDR2 (germline): SGHNT, YYREEE (reference sequence). V lost 4 bases, J lost 5 bases, and 10 bases lay in between. CDR3 length: 14 residues. The DNA for the CDR3 is TGTGCCAGCAGCCGTCAGGGGCATAATTCACCCCTCCACTTT. Protein: CASSRQGHNSPLHF.

The chain uses TRBV5-1 and TRBJ1-4; tentatively, D is TRBD1 (6 bases). Trimming removed 0 bases from V and 8 bases from J, with 11 bases in between. From germline, CDR1 is SGHRS and CDR2 YFSETQ. The CDR3 consists of 14 residues. Written as DNA, the CDR3 is TGCGCCAGCAGCTTGGTGGCAGGGGACGAAAAACTGTTTTTT. Residues: CASSLVAGDEKLFF.

V usage is TRBV20-1 and J usage is TRBJ2-3; unclear D gene. CDR1 and CDR2 from the germline V gene are DFQATT and SNEGSKA (reference sequence). The CDR3 has 11 amino acids. The V end lost 6 bases, the J end lost 2 bases, and 6 bases lay between the germline ends. The CDR3 spells CSALNTDTQYF. For the CDR3, the DNA is TGCAGTGCACTCAACACAGATACGCAGTATTTT.